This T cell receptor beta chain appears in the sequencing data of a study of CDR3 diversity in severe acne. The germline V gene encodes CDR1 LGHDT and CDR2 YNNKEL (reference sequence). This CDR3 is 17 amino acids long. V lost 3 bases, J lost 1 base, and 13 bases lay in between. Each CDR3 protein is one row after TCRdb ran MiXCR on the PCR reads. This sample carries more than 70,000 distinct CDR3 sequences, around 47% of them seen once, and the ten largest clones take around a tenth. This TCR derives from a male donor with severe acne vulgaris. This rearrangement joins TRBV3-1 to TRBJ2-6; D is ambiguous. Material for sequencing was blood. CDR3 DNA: TGTGCCAGCAGCCAGCACCGATATGGGTCTGGGGCCAACGTCCTGACTTTC. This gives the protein CASSQHRYGSGANVLTF.